What follows describes a single T cell receptor (beta chain). The target antigen is unknown. This sample is drawn from a study of cytomegalovirus exposure and HLA in healthy donors. Study-wide results and limits: Prior analysis indicated that the majority of TCR beta V segments exhibited productivity approximately 87% or approximately 30% of the time. It was reported that the classifier diagnosed cytomegalovirus status with high specificity and sensitivity in both the original and validation cohorts.

With 1 base removed from V and 8 bases from J, the gap between germline ends came to 16 bases. The CDR3 is 16 residues long. Germline V gene lookup returns CDR1 SGDLS and CDR2 YYNGEE. The primer mix had 60 Vbeta and 13 Jbeta primers. Some clones are missing from TCRdb's copy, which holds only in-frame ones; the method was immunoSEQ multiplex PCR. The sample has about 110,000 clones; about 80% are singletons. The chain uses TRBV9 and TRBJ1-6; a weak D match, TRBD1 (6 bases). Sequenced material: PBMCs. The sequence was obtained from a man aged 30-40 years in good health and CMV-seropositive. The CDR3 reads CASSVSTSGAYSPLHF. For the CDR3, the DNA is TGTGCCAGCAGCGTATCGACATCAGGGGCATATTCACCCCTCCACTTT.